This note documents a single T cell receptor (beta chain) sequence. Its antigen is not identified. This entry comes from a study of T cell repertoires in cytomegalovirus infection. Study-wide context: Shared public TCR beta signatures pointed to both CMV infection and a matching HLA type.

Per the germline V gene, CDR1 is SGDLS and CDR2 is YYNGEE. Unmatched junction bases numbered 10, after V lost 4 bases and J lost 5 bases. This CDR3 has 15 amino acids. TCRdb analysed the reads with MiXCR anew, one entry per CDR3 protein. The table includes some 300,000 distinct CDR3 sequences, approximately 14% detected once. The study's findings and limits: HLA-C-restricted, CMV-specific TCR beta clonotypes were dominant ex vivo. Totalled public TCR beta family frequency picked out people who carried CMV plus the relevant HLA.

The sequencing sample was made of PBMCs. This receptor was identified in a human donor in good health (CMV status not recorded). Some clones in this sample may be carry-over from other donors' samples. The J gene is TRBJ2-5, the V gene TRBV9; 8 bases are a match to TRBD2. In DNA, the CDR3 is TGTGCCAGCAGCTCGGGGGGGGGGGGACCGGAGACCCAGTACTTC. Translating it yields CASSSGGGGPETQYF.